This passage covers 9 T cell receptor beta chains from one sample sequenced in a study of a mutant IDH1 vaccine in newly diagnosed glioma. The time point is: week 47, end of study. All doses held 300 ug of mutant IDH1 20-mer peptide, with topical imiquimod. Some clones are missing from TCRdb's copy, which holds only in-frame ones; the method was immunoSEQ multiplex PCR. The sample lists 40,000 to 45,000 clones, around 82% occurring once. Their cognate antigens are unknown. Sample: PBMCs, taken from a glioma patient whose treatment included an IDH1 peptide vaccine. All receptors derive from a man younger than 35 with glioma. Some clones in this sample may be carry-over from other donors' samples.

The CDR3 region has the DNA TGTGCCAGCAGCTCCGGGACAGGGGCCTACAATGAGCAGTTCTTC. The encoded protein is CASSSGTGAYNEQFF. This sequence joins TRBV6-5 and TRBJ2-1, with TRBD1 identical over 10 bases. The germline gives CDR1 MNHEY, CDR2 SVGAGI. Trimming at V came to 6 bases and at J to 2 bases, leaving 4 bases not matched to a gene. The CDR3 spans 15 residues.

The genes are TRBV5-1 and TRBJ2-7, with 7 bases matching TRBD1. This CDR3 contains 13 residues. The V gene's germline CDR1 is SGHRS and CDR2 YFSETQ. V shed 1 base and J 6 bases; nucleotides not matched to a gene: 4. The CDR3 loop is CASSLTGVREQYF. The CDR3 region has the DNA TGCGCCAGCAGCTTGACAGGGGTTCGCGAGCAGTACTTC.

This chain uses TRBV6-6 with TRBJ2-2, with D perhaps given as TRBD1 or TRBD2 (5 bases each). The germline V gene has CDR1 MNHNY and CDR2 SVGAGI (reference sequence). The V end lost 2 bases, the J end lost 8 bases, and 15 bases lay between the germline ends. The CDR3 has 15 residues. CDR3 DNA sequence: TGTGCCAGCAGTTACCCGGGCCCCGGGGCGGGGGAGCTGTTTTTT. It is translated as CASSYPGPGAGELFF.

V and J are TRBV9 and TRBJ2-1, with D perhaps TRBD1 (6 bases). Trimming removed 4 bases from V and 10 bases from J, with 21 bases in between. The CDR3 length is 15 residues. Germline CDR1 reads SGDLS; CDR2 reads YYNGEE. Here the CDR3 DNA reads TGTGCCAGCAGCACCCGCACCCCAGGGGCGGACGAGCAGTTCTTC. Translated, it gives CASSTRTPGADEQFF.

V is TRBV11-2 and J is TRBJ2-1, with D perhaps TRBD2 (6 bases). CDR1 is SGHAT, CDR2 FQNNGV, per germline. This CDR3 contains 15 residues. V was cut by 4 bases and J by 2 bases, with 12 bases left in between. The CDR3 loop reads CASSSQEGPYNEQFF. The DNA of the CDR3 is TGTGCCAGCAGCTCCCAGGAGGGCCCCTACAATGAGCAGTTCTTC.

The chain employs TRBV7-2 and TRBJ1-1, with unresolved D. The germline V gene encodes CDR1 SGHTA and CDR2 FQGNSA. V was clipped by 1 base and J by 2 bases, with 11 bases between them. This CDR3 spans 15 amino acids. As DNA, the CDR3 is TGTGCCAGCAGCTTAGAATACTATTCTAACACTGAAGCTTTCTTT. Translation: CASSLEYYSNTEAFF.

V is TRBV7-9 and J is TRBJ1-2; no reliable D call. Germline values: CDR1 SEHNR, CDR2 FQNEAQ (reference sequence). V was shortened by 2 bases and J by 1 base, with 14 bases between the two germline ends. The length of the CDR3 is 16 residues. Here the CDR3 DNA reads TGTGCCAGCAGCTTACCCCCCGGGAAGAATAACTATGGCTACACCTTC. Its translation: CASSLPPGKNNYGYTF.

The chain recombines TRBV5-6 with TRBJ2-4; a possible D gene is TRBD2 (5 bases). The CDR3 is 15 residues long. Trimming took off 0 bases at V and 2 bases at J, with 9 bases between the two ends. Germline V gene data show CDR1 as SGHDT and CDR2 as YYEEEE. The CDR3 DNA follows: TGTGCCAGCAGCTTGGGGGGAGTTACCAAAAACATTCAGTACTTC. It is translated as CASSLGGVTKNIQYF.

CDR3 nucleotides: TGTGCCAGCTCACCACGTTCCGGGGGGCCCAATGAGCAGTTCTTC. Its translation: CASSPRSGGPNEQFF. The J gene is TRBJ2-1, the V gene TRBV18; D is perhaps TRBD2 (7 bases). CDR3 length equals 15 residues. Germline V gene data show CDR1 as KGHSH and CDR2 as LQKENI. V lost 1 base, J lost 6 bases, and 13 bases lay in between.